The clone carrying this T cell receptor beta chain was detected ten times or more. In making diagnoses, clinical symptoms, serum thyroxine and TRAb, thyroid ultrasound and orbital computed tomography were all used. RNA transcripts yielded amplified TCR beta CDR3 regions. First-round RT-PCR with HTBI primers amplified the TCR CDR3 region. Via MiXCR, TCRdb re-called the multiplex PCR reads, giving one row per CDR3 protein. The sample includes roughly 180,000 distinct CDR3 sequences, around 8.9% of them seen just once. The data were taken from a study of T cells in Graves' hyperthyroidism and ophthalmopathy. CDR3 length: 17 amino acids. The V segment lost 3 bases and the J segment 4 bases; nucleotides outside the gene matches: 11. CDR1 is MDHEN and CDR2 is SYDVKM in the germline V gene.

The chain employs TRBV28 and TRBJ2-2, with 7 bases fitting TRBD2. Input material: blood. The receptor was derived from a woman under 30 with Graves' hyperthyroidism that later progressed to Graves' ophthalmopathy. CDR3 in amino acids: CASSLGLLAAVTGELFF. The CDR3 nucleotides read TGTGCCAGCAGTTTGGGCCTGCTAGCGGCGGTCACCGGGGAGCTGTTTTTT.